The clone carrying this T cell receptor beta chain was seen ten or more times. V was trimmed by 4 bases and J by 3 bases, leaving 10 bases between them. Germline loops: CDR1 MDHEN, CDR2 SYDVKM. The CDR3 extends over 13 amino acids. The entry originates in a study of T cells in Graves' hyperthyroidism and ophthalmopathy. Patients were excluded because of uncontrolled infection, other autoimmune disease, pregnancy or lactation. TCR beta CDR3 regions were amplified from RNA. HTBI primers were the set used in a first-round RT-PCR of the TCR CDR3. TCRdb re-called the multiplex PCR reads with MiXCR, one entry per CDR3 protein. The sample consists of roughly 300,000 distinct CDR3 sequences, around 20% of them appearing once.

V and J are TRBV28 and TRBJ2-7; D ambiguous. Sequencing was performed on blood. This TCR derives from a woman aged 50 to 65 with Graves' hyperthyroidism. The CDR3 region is CASSSAAIYEQYF. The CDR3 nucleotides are TGTGCCAGCAGTTCAGCAGCTATCTACGAGCAGTACTTC.